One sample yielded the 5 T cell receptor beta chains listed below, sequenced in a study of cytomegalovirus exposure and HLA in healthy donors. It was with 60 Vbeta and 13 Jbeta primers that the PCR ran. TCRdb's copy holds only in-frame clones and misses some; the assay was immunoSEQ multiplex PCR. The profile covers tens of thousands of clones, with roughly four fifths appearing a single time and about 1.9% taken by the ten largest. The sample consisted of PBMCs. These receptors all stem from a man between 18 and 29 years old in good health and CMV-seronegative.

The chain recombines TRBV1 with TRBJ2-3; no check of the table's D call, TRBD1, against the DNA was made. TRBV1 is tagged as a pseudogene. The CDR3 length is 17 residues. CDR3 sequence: CTSSQYRQGALADTQYF. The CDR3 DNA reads TGCACCAGCAGCCAATATCGGCAGGGGGCGCTGGCAGATACGCAGTATTTT.

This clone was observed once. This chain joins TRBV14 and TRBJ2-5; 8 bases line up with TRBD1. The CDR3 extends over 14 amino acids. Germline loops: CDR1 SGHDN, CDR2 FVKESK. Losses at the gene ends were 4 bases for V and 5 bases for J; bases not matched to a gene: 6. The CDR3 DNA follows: TGTGCCAGCAGCCCGCGGACAGGGCATGAGACCCAGTACTTC. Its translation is CASSPRTGHETQYF.

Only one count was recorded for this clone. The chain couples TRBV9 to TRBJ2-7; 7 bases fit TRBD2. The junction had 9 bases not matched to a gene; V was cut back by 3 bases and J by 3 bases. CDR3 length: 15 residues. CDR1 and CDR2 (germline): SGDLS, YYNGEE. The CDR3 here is CASSATGTNYYEQYF. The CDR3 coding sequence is TGTGCCAGCAGCGCCACCGGGACTAACTACTACGAGCAGTACTTC.

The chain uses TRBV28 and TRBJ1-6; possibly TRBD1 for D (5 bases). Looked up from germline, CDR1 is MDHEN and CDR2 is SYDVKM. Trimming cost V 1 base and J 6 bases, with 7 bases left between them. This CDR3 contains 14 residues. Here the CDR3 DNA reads TGTGCCAGCAGTTTATCAGGGATTAATTCACCCCTCCACTTT. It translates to CASSLSGINSPLHF.

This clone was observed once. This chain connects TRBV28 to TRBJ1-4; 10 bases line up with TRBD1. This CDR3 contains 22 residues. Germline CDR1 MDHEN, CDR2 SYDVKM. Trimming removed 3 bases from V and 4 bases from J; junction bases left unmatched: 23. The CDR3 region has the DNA TGTGCCAGCAGTTTGTATTTTTTTTGGGGGACAGGGGATTCCCTTGGTAATGAAAAACTGTTTTTT. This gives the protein CASSLYFFWGTGDSLGNEKLFF.